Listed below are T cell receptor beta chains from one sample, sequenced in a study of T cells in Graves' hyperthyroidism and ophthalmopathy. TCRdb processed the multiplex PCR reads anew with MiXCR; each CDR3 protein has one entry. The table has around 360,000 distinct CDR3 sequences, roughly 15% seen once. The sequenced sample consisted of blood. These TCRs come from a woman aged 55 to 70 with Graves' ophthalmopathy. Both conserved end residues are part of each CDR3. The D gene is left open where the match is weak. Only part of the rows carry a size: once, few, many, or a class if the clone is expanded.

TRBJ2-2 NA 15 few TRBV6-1 TGTGCCAGCAGTTTAAGCCGGCCCAGTCCCGGGGAGCTGTTTTTT CASSLSRPSPGELFF
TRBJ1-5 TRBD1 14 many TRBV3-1 TGTGCCAGCAGCCGACAGGGTTCCAATCAGCCCCAGCATTTT CASSRQGSNQPQHF
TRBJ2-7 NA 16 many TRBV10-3 TGTGCCATCAGTGAGTCAGAGGCGGGCTCGAACTACGAGCAGTACTTC CAISESEAGSNYEQYF
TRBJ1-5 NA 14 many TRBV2 TGTGCCAGCAGTCTCGGGGGTCCAATTCAGCCCCAGCATTTT CASSLGGPIQPQHF
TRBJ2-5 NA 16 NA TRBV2 TGTGCCAGCAATTGGGAGCGGGTGGGACCCTTGGCGACCCAGTACTTC CASNWERVGPLATQYF
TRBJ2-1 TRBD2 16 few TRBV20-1 TGCAGTGCTAGTGGGACTAGCGGGAGTTCCTACAATGAGCAGTTCTTC CSASGTSGSSYNEQFF
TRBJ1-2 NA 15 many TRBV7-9 TGTGCCAGCAGCGGAACCGGAGGTTTGGGCTATGGCTACACCTTC CASSGTGGLGYGYTF
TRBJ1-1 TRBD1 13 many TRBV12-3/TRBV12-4 TGTGCCAGCAAAAGACAGGGGGGCACTGAAGCTTTCTTT CASKRQGGTEAFF
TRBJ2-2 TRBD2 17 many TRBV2 TGTGCCAGCATGCATTGGCGGTCTAGCGGGATGGCCGGGGAGCTGTTTTTT CASMHWRSSGMAGELFF
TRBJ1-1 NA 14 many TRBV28 TGTGCCACCCATGGGGGGGTTGTGAACACTGAAGCTTTCTTT CATHGGVVNTEAFF
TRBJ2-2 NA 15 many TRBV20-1 TGCAGTGCTAGAGATACTTTCGCGAACACCGGGGAGCTGTTTTTT CSARDTFANTGELFF
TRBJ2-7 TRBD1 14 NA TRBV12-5 TGTGCTAGTGGTTCCTCAGGGGGCCGGTACGAGCAGTACTTC CASGSSGGRYEQYF
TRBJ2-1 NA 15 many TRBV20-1 TGCAGTGCTTATGGAGTGGGAGGCTCTCGGTCGGGGCAGTTCTTC CSAYGVGGSRSGQFF
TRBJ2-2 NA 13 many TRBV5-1 TGCGCCAGCACCCCCGGAATCGACGGGGAGCTGTTTTTT CASTPGIDGELFF
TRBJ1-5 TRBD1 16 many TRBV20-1 TGCAGTGCTACCCGGCCGGGACAGGGTTTTGGGCAGCCCCAGCATTTT CSATRPGQGFGQPQHF
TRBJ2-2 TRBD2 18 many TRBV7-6 TGTGCCAGCAGCGATAATTTGGGACTAGCGGGGACCACCGGGGAGCTGTTTTTT CASSDNLGLAGTTGELFF
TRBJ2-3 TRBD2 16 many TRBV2 TGTGCCAGCAGTCGTGGGACTAGCGGGAGTGAGGATACGCAGTATTTT CASSRGTSGSEDTQYF
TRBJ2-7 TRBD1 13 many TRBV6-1 TGTGCCAGCAGGAGACAGGGGTCCTACGAGCAGTACTTC CASRRQGSYEQYF
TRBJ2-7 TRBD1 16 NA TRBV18 TGTGCCAGCTCACCACATCCCGGGACAGGGGGCTACGAGCAGTACTTC CASSPHPGTGGYEQYF
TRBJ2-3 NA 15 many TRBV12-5 TGTGCTAGTGCTACGGACCAGGACCCCACAGATACGCAGTATTTT CASATDQDPTDTQYF
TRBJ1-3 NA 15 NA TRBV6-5 TGTGCCAGCAGTTACTCGCCCCCAACTGGAAACACCATATATTTT CASSYSPPTGNTIYF
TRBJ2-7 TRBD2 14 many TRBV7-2 TGTGCCAGCAGCTCTCTAGCGGCCACCTACGAGCAGTACTTC CASSSLAATYEQYF
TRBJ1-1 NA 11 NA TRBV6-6 TGTGCCAGCAGTTACGGGGTGGACGCTTTCTTT CASSYGVDAFF
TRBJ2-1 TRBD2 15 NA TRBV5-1 TGCGCCAGCAGCCAACTAGCGGGAGCGGGGGATGAGCAGTTCTTC CASSQLAGAGDEQFF
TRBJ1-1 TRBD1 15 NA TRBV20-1 TGCAGTGCTAGCCCCCCGACAGGGGATATCACTGAAGCTTTCTTT CSASPPTGDITEAFF
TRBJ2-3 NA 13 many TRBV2 TGTGCCAGCAGTGAAGTAAAAGCAGATACGCAGTATTTT CASSEVKADTQYF
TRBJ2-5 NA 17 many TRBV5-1 TGCGCCAGCAGCTGGGGGGACGGGATCCTCAAGTCAGAGACCCAGTACTTC CASSWGDGILKSETQYF
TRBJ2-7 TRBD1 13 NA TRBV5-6 TGTGCCAGCAGTCGCTACAGGGGGAACGAGCAGTACTTC CASSRYRGNEQYF
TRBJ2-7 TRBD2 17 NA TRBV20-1 TGCAGTGCTAGAGGAGGACTAGCGGGAGAATATACGTACGAGCAGTACTTC CSARGGLAGEYTYEQYF
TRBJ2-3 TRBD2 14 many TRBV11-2 TGTGCCAGCAGCCCCACTAGCGGCACAGATACGCAGTATTTT CASSPTSGTDTQYF
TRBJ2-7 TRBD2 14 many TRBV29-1 TGCAGCGTTGTTATGGGCGGGAGGTATCTCGAGCAGTACTTC CSVVMGGRYLEQYF
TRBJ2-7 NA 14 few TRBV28 TGTGCCAGCAGTTTATATAGGTTCCCGGGCGAGCAGTACTTC CASSLYRFPGEQYF